Described below is a single TCR beta chain sequence and its context. These data come from a study of technical replicates of blood from a handful of donors. Assay: immunoSEQ multiplex PCR; the TCRdb copy retains only in-frame clones and omits some. The sample yields 70,000 or so clones, over 75% seen once. Germline V lookup: CDR1 SGHRS, CDR2 YFSETQ. V was shortened by 1 base and J by 8 bases, with 13 bases between the two germline ends. The CDR3 consists of 15 residues. This receptor was taken from a human donor in good health. Some clones in this sample may be carry-over from other donors' samples. Sample: PBMCs. The J gene is TRBJ1-6, the V gene TRBV5-1; no firm D call. The CDR3 nucleotides are TGCGCCAGCAGCTTGTTTGCCCCCGGTTATTCACCCCTCCACTTT. The encoded protein is CASSLFAPGYSPLHF.